The 3 T cell receptor beta chains below were found in one sample sequenced in a study of blood T cells in healthy people across ages. The authors ran a second PCR of roughly 6 to 12 cycles using a sample-barcoded 5' primer and a J-beta primer mix. MiXCR, run by TCRdb on the 5' RACE reads, gives a single entry per CDR3 protein. In the table there are about 780,000 distinct CDR3 sequences, about half of which are singletons. The specimen was blood. The source is an elderly man in good health.

Details on this clonotype: At one end the junction does not follow the germline gene, possibly because of a read error. The chain is built from TRBV7-6 and TRBJ2-7; 10 positions agree with TRBD1. The J call may not be correct, given that the DNA end is closer to TRBJ2-5. The CDR3 has 17 residues. Per the germline V gene, CDR1 is SGHVS and CDR2 is FNYEAQ. In DNA form, the CDR3 reads TGTACCAGCAGCTTAGCGGACGACGACAGGGGGCGTGAGACCCAGTACTTC. Translated, it gives CTSSLADDDRGRETQYF.

This clonotype has at least ten counts. CDR3 region: CSVDGGRETQYF. CDR3 bases: TGCAGCGTTGATGGGGGAAGAGAGACCCAGTACTTC. The chain has TRBV29-1 and TRBJ2-5, with D perhaps being TRBD1 or TRBD2 (5 bases each). The CDR3 is 12 amino acids. V gave up 3 bases and J gave up 4 bases, with 9 bases separating them. Germline-derived CDR1 and CDR2 are SQVTM and ANQGSEA. Full variable domain (missing parts from reference TRBV29-1 and TRBJ2-5): SAVISQKPSRDICQRGTSLTIQCQVDSQVTMMFWYRQQPGQSLTLIATANQGSEATYESGFVIDKFPISRPNLTFSTLTVSNMSPEDSSIYLCSVDGGRETQYFGPGTRLLVL.

This clonotype was seen a handful of times. V gene TRBV20-1 combines with J gene TRBJ2-7, with 12 nucleotides matching TRBD2. J was trimmed by 6 bases and V by 0 bases; bases with no gene match: 3. This CDR3 region has 14 residues. Germline loops: CDR1 DFQATT, CDR2 SNEGSKA (reference sequence). The CDR3 here is CSARDTSGRSEQYF. The CDR3 DNA reads as TGCAGTGCTAGAGACACTAGCGGGAGGAGCGAGCAGTACTTC.